These T cell receptor beta chains were read from a single sample in a study of shared clonotypes between healthy human individuals. Assay used: immunoSEQ multiplex PCR; TCRdb lists only in-frame clones, some missing. Of millions of clones listed, 85% to 95% were seen once; the top ten hold about 0.39%. Source material: naive CD4+ T cells from PBMCs. Receptor source: a man younger than 35 in good health. Some clones in this sample may be carry-over from other donors' samples. Each CDR3 is given with its conserved first and last residue. The D gene is left open where the match is weak. Clone size appears in some rows only: once, few, many, or a class for an expanded clone.

J gene: TRBJ2-1; D gene: .; V gene: TRBV4-2; clone size: .; CDR3 protein: CASSQALTESFNEQFF; CDR3 DNA: TGTGCCAGCAGCCAAGCCTTGACGGAATCCTTCAATGAGCAGTTCTTC
J gene: TRBJ2-3; D gene: .; V gene: TRBV5-8; clone size: .; CDR3 protein: CASSSSGRLLGTQYF; CDR3 DNA: TGTGCCAGCAGCTCCTCTGGGAGGCTCTTAGGTACGCAGTATTTT
J gene: TRBJ2-1; D gene: TRBD2; V gene: TRBV5-1; clone size: .; CDR3 protein: CASSLGLANEQFF; CDR3 DNA: TGCGCCAGCAGCTTGGGACTAGCCAATGAGCAGTTCTTC
J gene: TRBJ1-4; D gene: TRBD1; V gene: TRBV18; clone size: .; CDR3 protein: CASSLDRTEKLFF; CDR3 DNA: TGTGCCAGCTCACTGGACAGGACTGAAAAACTGTTTTTT
J gene: TRBJ2-5; D gene: .; V gene: TRBV28; clone size: .; CDR3 protein: CASRLEETQYF; CDR3 DNA: TGTGCCAGCAGGCTGGAAGAGACCCAGTACTTC
J gene: TRBJ2-1; D gene: TRBD2; V gene: TRBV5-1; clone size: .; CDR3 protein: CASSLLPGLAGNEQFF; CDR3 DNA: TGCGCCAGCAGCTTGCTACCGGGACTAGCGGGCAATGAGCAGTTCTTC
J gene: TRBJ2-1; D gene: TRBD2; V gene: TRBV19; clone size: .; CDR3 protein: CASTSGRVLEQFF; CDR3 DNA: TGTGCCAGTACTAGCGGGAGGGTTCTTGAGCAGTTCTTC
J gene: TRBJ1-3; D gene: .; V gene: TRBV7-9; clone size: .; CDR3 protein: CASSLARLVGHTIYF; CDR3 DNA: TGTGCCAGCAGCTTAGCTCGCCTGGTGGGACACACCATATATTTT
J gene: TRBJ2-3; D gene: TRBD1; V gene: TRBV5-1; clone size: .; CDR3 protein: CASSLAGTGGTDTQYF; CDR3 DNA: TGCGCCAGCAGCTTGGCAGGGACAGGGGGCACAGATACGCAGTATTTT
J gene: TRBJ1-1; D gene: .; V gene: TRBV7-6; clone size: .; CDR3 protein: CASSSVQNTEAFF; CDR3 DNA: TGTGCCAGCAGCTCTGTACAGAACACTGAAGCTTTCTTT
J gene: TRBJ2-7; D gene: .; V gene: TRBV30; clone size: .; CDR3 protein: CAWSLTGFEQYF; CDR3 DNA: TGTGCCTGGAGTCTTACAGGGTTCGAGCAGTACTTC
J gene: TRBJ2-1; D gene: TRBD2; V gene: TRBV5-5; clone size: .; CDR3 protein: CASSYYGTSVGEQFF; CDR3 DNA: TGTGCCAGCAGCTACTACGGGACTAGTGTCGGTGAGCAGTTCTTC
J gene: TRBJ2-1; D gene: .; V gene: TRBV7-2; clone size: .; CDR3 protein: CASSFVATNNEQFF; CDR3 DNA: TGTGCCAGCAGCTTTGTGGCCACAAACAATGAGCAGTTCTTC
J gene: TRBJ1-3; D gene: .; V gene: TRBV4-1; clone size: .; CDR3 protein: CASSQVGRKPGENTIYF; CDR3 DNA: TGCGCCAGCAGCCAAGTTGGCAGAAAGCCTGGGGAAAACACCATATATTTT
J gene: TRBJ1-2; D gene: TRBD1; V gene: TRBV25-1; clone size: .; CDR3 protein: CASSEFTGGADGYTF; CDR3 DNA: TGTGCCAGCAGTGAATTTACAGGGGGCGCGGATGGCTACACCTTC
J gene: TRBJ2-1; D gene: .; V gene: TRBV5-1; clone size: .; CDR3 protein: CASSLAPEGNEQFF; CDR3 DNA: TGCGCCAGCAGCTTGGCCCCGGAGGGGAATGAGCAGTTCTTC
J gene: TRBJ2-2; D gene: TRBD1; V gene: TRBV18; clone size: .; CDR3 protein: CASSNPGTALTGELFF; CDR3 DNA: TGTGCCAGCTCTAACCCCGGGACAGCCCTCACCGGGGAGCTGTTTTTT
J gene: TRBJ1-5; D gene: TRBD1; V gene: TRBV18; clone size: .; CDR3 protein: CASSPASGGGQPQHF; CDR3 DNA: TGTGCCAGCTCACCAGCCTCAGGGGGCGGACAGCCCCAGCATTTT
J gene: TRBJ2-5; D gene: .; V gene: TRBV6-6; clone size: .; CDR3 protein: CASSYSGAGMETQYF; CDR3 DNA: TGTGCCAGCAGTTACTCGGGGGCAGGGATGGAGACCCAGTACTTC
J gene: TRBJ2-7; D gene: .; V gene: TRBV18; clone size: .; CDR3 protein: CASSPQGTGGLYEQYF; CDR3 DNA: TGTGCCAGCTCACCCCAGGGGACGGGAGGTCTCTACGAGCAGTACTTC
J gene: TRBJ1-5; D gene: TRBD1; V gene: TRBV30; clone size: few; CDR3 protein: CAWTTGDGNQPQHF; CDR3 DNA: TGTGCCTGGACAACAGGGGATGGCAATCAGCCCCAGCATTTT
J gene: TRBJ2-1; D gene: .; V gene: TRBV6-4; clone size: .; CDR3 protein: CASSDSGAGSNEQFF; CDR3 DNA: TGTGCCAGCAGTGACTCAGGGGCAGGGAGCAATGAGCAGTTCTTC
J gene: TRBJ2-5; D gene: TRBD2; V gene: TRBV4-1; clone size: .; CDR3 protein: CASSQDPSGRRETQYF; CDR3 DNA: TGCGCCAGCAGCCAAGATCCTAGCGGGAGACGAGAGACCCAGTACTTC
J gene: TRBJ1-2; D gene: .; V gene: TRBV5-1; clone size: .; CDR3 protein: CASSLIGGYGYTF; CDR3 DNA: TGCGCCAGCAGCTTGATAGGGGGCTATGGCTACACCTTC
J gene: TRBJ2-3; D gene: .; V gene: TRBV4-3; clone size: .; CDR3 protein: CASSQDYIGGERTDTQYF; CDR3 DNA: TGCGCCAGCAGCCAAGATTACATTGGGGGAGAGCGGACAGATACGCAGTATTTT
J gene: TRBJ2-1; D gene: TRBD2; V gene: TRBV30; clone size: .; CDR3 protein: CAWSPGTTNEQFF; CDR3 DNA: TGTGCCTGGAGCCCCGGGACTACCAATGAGCAGTTCTTC
J gene: TRBJ1-2; D gene: .; V gene: TRBV28; clone size: .; CDR3 protein: CASSFSYSTNRLYGYTF; CDR3 DNA: TGTGCCAGCAGTTTCTCATACTCTACGAACAGGCTCTATGGCTACACCTTC
J gene: TRBJ1-1; D gene: TRBD1; V gene: TRBV9; clone size: few; CDR3 protein: CASSVTGTNTEAFF; CDR3 DNA: TGTGCCAGCAGCGTGACAGGGACCAACACTGAAGCTTTCTTT
J gene: TRBJ2-7; D gene: TRBD1; V gene: TRBV30; clone size: .; CDR3 protein: CAWSELLGQGGFEQYF; CDR3 DNA: TGTGCCTGGAGTGAACTCTTGGGACAGGGGGGTTTCGAGCAGTACTTC
J gene: TRBJ2-3; D gene: .; V gene: TRBV6-5; clone size: .; CDR3 protein: CASSYYGDTQYF; CDR3 DNA: TGTGCCAGCAGTTACTACGGGGATACGCAGTATTTT
J gene: TRBJ2-7; D gene: TRBD2; V gene: TRBV7-9; clone size: .; CDR3 protein: CASSSAGTSGIGEQYF; CDR3 DNA: TGTGCCAGCAGCTCCGCCGGGACTAGCGGGATAGGGGAGCAGTACTTC
J gene: TRBJ2-5; D gene: TRBD1; V gene: TRBV7-9; clone size: .; CDR3 protein: CASSLALQGAETQYF; CDR3 DNA: TGTGCCAGCAGCTTAGCGCTCCAGGGGGCAGAGACCCAGTACTTC
J gene: TRBJ2-7; D gene: TRBD1; V gene: TRBV6-6; clone size: few; CDR3 protein: CASSQTGVSSYEQYF; CDR3 DNA: TGTGCCAGCAGTCAGACAGGGGTAAGCTCCTACGAGCAGTACTTC
J gene: TRBJ2-2; D gene: .; V gene: TRBV14; clone size: .; CDR3 protein: CLLGRTNTGELFF; CDR3 DNA: TGCCTACTAGGACGGACGAACACCGGGGAGCTGTTTTTT
J gene: TRBJ2-7; D gene: .; V gene: TRBV5-1; clone size: .; CDR3 protein: CASSLGRVPPEQYF; CDR3 DNA: TGCGCCAGCAGCTTGGGAAGAGTCCCTCCGGAGCAGTACTTC
J gene: TRBJ2-5; D gene: .; V gene: TRBV19; clone size: .; CDR3 protein: CASSAGRETQYF; CDR3 DNA: TGTGCCAGTAGTGCAGGGAGGGAGACCCAGTACTTC
J gene: TRBJ2-1; D gene: .; V gene: TRBV6-1; clone size: .; CDR3 protein: CASSGQRFYNEQFF; CDR3 DNA: TGTGCCAGCAGCGGACAGCGGTTTTACAATGAGCAGTTCTTC
J gene: TRBJ2-7; D gene: .; V gene: TRBV15; clone size: once; CDR3 protein: CATSREVGRPSYEQYF; CDR3 DNA: TGTGCCACCAGCAGGGAGGTTGGGCGCCCCTCCTACGAGCAGTACTTC
J gene: TRBJ2-6; D gene: .; V gene: TRBV28; clone size: .; CDR3 protein: CASSLRRSSGANVLTF; CDR3 DNA: TGTGCCAGCAGTTTACGGCGCAGCTCTGGGGCCAACGTCCTGACTTTC
J gene: TRBJ2-1; D gene: .; V gene: TRBV2; clone size: .; CDR3 protein: CASSEPGTGREQFF; CDR3 DNA: TGTGCCAGCAGTGAACCGGGCACCGGACGGGAGCAGTTCTTC
J gene: TRBJ2-7; D gene: TRBD2; V gene: TRBV27; clone size: .; CDR3 protein: CASSFHRLAGGYEQYF; CDR3 DNA: TGTGCCAGCAGTTTCCATAGACTAGCGGGAGGGTACGAGCAGTACTTC
J gene: TRBJ1-1; D gene: .; V gene: TRBV29-1; clone size: .; CDR3 protein: CSVNRESTEAFF; CDR3 DNA: TGCAGCGTTAACAGGGAAAGCACTGAAGCTTTCTTT